This TCR beta chain appears in the sequencing data of a study of blood T cell repertoires in COVID-19. At the level of the study: The United States, Italy and Spain were the sources of the acute and convalescent COVID-19 samples.

CDR1 LNHDA and CDR2 SQIVND come from the germline V gene (reference sequence). The CDR3 runs to 20 residues. Trimming took 3 bases from V and 0 from J; bases not matched to a gene: 16. In the study's own analysis: Reference gene primers were amplified, and this amplification served to estimate nucleated cell counts. The assay was immunoSEQ multiplex PCR, and TCRdb's table has in-frame clones only and misses some. D and trimming come from the DNA, and the V and J calls and clone size come from that table. The sample has about 76,000 clones; roughly 80% are singletons. The chain carries TRBV19 and TRBJ2-2; 7 bases line up with TRBD1. The receptor was isolated from a woman aged 60-75 years with acute or convalescent COVID-19. What was sequenced was peripheral blood. CDR3 residues: CASSIPKLRQGVPNTGELFF. As DNA, the CDR3 is TGTGCCAGTAGTATCCCTAAACTAAGACAGGGAGTACCGAACACCGGGGAGCTGTTTTTT. Using reference TRBV19 and TRBJ2-2 for the parts outside the CDR3, the full variable domain is DGGITQSPKYLFRKEGQNVTLSCEQNLNHDAMYWYRQDPGQGLRLIYYSQIVNDFQKGDIAEGYSVSREKKESFPLTVTSAQKNPTAFYLCASSIPKLRQGVPNTGELFFGEGSRLTVL.